This TCR beta chain stems from a study of OX40 agonist ivuxolimab in advanced cancers. Background on the study: Antecedent anti-PD-1, anti-PD-L1 or anti-CTLA-4 therapy was permissible, with over 35% having received some. General observations from the study: More expanded clones were found, on average, in CD8+ than in CD4+ T cells.

This clone appeared a few times. Antigen unknown. Profiling relied on immunoSEQ multiplex PCR, and the TCRdb table lists in-frame clones only, not all of them. The data show tens of thousands of clones, with around 89% seen just once and around 0.4% held by the top ten. CDR1 SGDLS and CDR2 YYNGEE come from the germline V gene. The CDR3 loop spans 14 amino acids. V lost 4 bases, J lost 1 base, and 12 bases lay in between. The TCR was taken from an adult with an advanced solid tumor such as melanoma, head and neck, liver or kidney cancer. This sequence joins TRBV9 and TRBJ2-7; D is undetermined. The material was CD4+ or CD8+ T cells sorted from blood, obtained in a trial of the OX40 agonist ivuxolimab. CDR3 bases: TGTGCCAGCAGCCCATCGGGTTTATCCTACGAGCAGTACTTC. The encoded protein is CASSPSGLSYEQYF.